One sample yielded the 30 T cell receptor beta chains listed below, sequenced in a study of beta chain features in type 1 diabetes. Of the isolated RNA, all was reverse transcribed, and so the sequenced material was expressed TCRB transcripts. Using immunoSEQ multiplex PCR, the repertoire was profiled, and TCRdb retains in-frame clones only, with some absent. The repertoire consists of about 290,000 clones, with under 8.5% occurring once and the leading ten covering roughly 0.94%. Specimen: central memory CD4+ T cells from blood. These receptors were obtained from a young woman in good health.

This chain joins TRBV27 and TRBJ1-3, with 7 bases matching TRBD1. This CDR3 comprises 13 residues. Germline lookup yields CDR1 MNHEY and CDR2 SMNVEV (reference sequence). Trimming took 6 bases from V and 4 from J; bases not matched to a gene: 3. The CDR3 region is CASRQGSGNTIYF. The DNA of the CDR3 is TGTGCCAGCAGACAGGGGTCCGGAAACACCATATATTTT.

This clone was seen more than once but under ten times. This rearrangement joins TRBV19 to TRBJ1-5, with D possibly being TRBD1 (5 bases). CDR3 length: 14 residues. V lost 8 bases and J 5 bases, leaving 16 bases between the germline ends. The germline V gene has CDR1 LNHDA and CDR2 SQIVND (reference sequence). The CDR3 nucleotides read TGTGCCAGTCTCGGGGAGGGACGTTATCAGCCCCAGCATTTT. It yields the protein CASLGEGRYQPQHF.

The rearrangement joins TRBV13 to TRBJ2-7, with 14 bases matching TRBD2. This CDR3 region has 16 residues. After removal of 6 bases from V and 5 bases from J, the junction contained 9 bases not matched to a gene. CDR1 PRHDT and CDR2 FYEKMQ come from the germline V gene (reference sequence). Here the CDR3 DNA reads TGTGCCAGCAGGAGTGCGACTAGCGGGAGGGTAAACGAGCAGTACTTC. It specifies CASRSATSGRVNEQYF.

This clone was counted between two and nine times. V usage is TRBV15 and J usage is TRBJ2-5, with D possibly TRBD1 on 5 matching bases. V lost 1 base and J lost 0, with 6 bases in between. The germline CDR1 and CDR2 sequences are LNHNV and YYDKDF (reference sequence). This CDR3 has 14 amino acids. This CDR3 reads CATSRGQNQETQYF. In DNA form, the CDR3 reads TGTGCCACCAGCAGAGGACAGAACCAAGAGACCCAGTACTTC.

This clone was counted only a few times. The chain combines TRBV29-1 with TRBJ2-4; no clear D. The germline V and J ends were trimmed by 1 base and 6 bases, with 10 bases remaining between them. The CDR3 runs 13 residues. The germline CDR1 and CDR2 sequences are SQVTM and ANQGSEA. This CDR3 reads CSVEGGSLNIQYF. Written as DNA, the CDR3 is TGCAGCGTTGAAGGTGGTTCCCTAAACATTCAGTACTTC.

This clone was recorded a few times. Other DNA sequences within the sample encode an identical CDR3. Written as DNA, the CDR3 is TGTGCCAGCAGCGTAGCGCCGAACACTGAAGCTTTCTTT. It is translated as CASSVAPNTEAFF. V is TRBV9 and J is TRBJ1-1; no clear D. This CDR3 comprises 13 residues. The germline gives CDR1 SGDLS, CDR2 YYNGEE. Trimming cost V 0 bases and J 1 base, with 4 bases left between them.

This clone occurred a few times. The chain uses TRBV5-1 and TRBJ2-1; possible D gene TRBD2, 5 bases. Germline CDR1 and CDR2: SGHRS and YFSETQ. This CDR3 has 17 amino acids. V lost 4 bases to trimming and J lost 0 bases, with 17 bases between them. This CDR3 is CASSLRDNRVSYNEQFF. The CDR3 DNA sequence: TGCGCCAGCAGCCTACGGGATAACAGAGTCTCCTACAATGAGCAGTTCTTC.

This sequence joins TRBV11-3 and TRBJ2-3, with 15 bases that match TRBD2. This CDR3 contains 19 residues. Losses at the gene ends were 3 bases for V and 3 bases for J; bases not matched to a gene: 10. Per the germline V gene, CDR1 is SGHNT and CDR2 is YENEEA. CDR3: CASSFADGLAGGRTDTQYF. CDR3 nucleotide sequence: TGTGCCAGCAGCTTTGCCGACGGACTAGCGGGAGGGCGTACAGATACGCAGTATTTT.

At least ten counts were recorded for this clone. CDR3 region: CASGSQPNTEAFF. In DNA form, the CDR3 reads TGTGCCAGCGGGTCCCAACCGAACACTGAAGCTTTCTTT. The V call is TRBV7-3, the J call TRBJ1-1; no definite D call. V was clipped by 8 bases and J by 1 base, with 11 bases between them. Germline loops: CDR1 SGHTA, CDR2 FQGTGA. The length of the CDR3 is 13 residues.

V and J are TRBV28 and TRBJ1-5, with D possibly being TRBD1 (5 bases). This CDR3 spans 14 amino acids. Germline CDR1 reads MDHEN; CDR2 reads SYDVKM. V dropped 6 bases and J dropped 7 bases, with 16 bases sitting between them. CDR3 protein: CASSLGHAIQPQHF. The CDR3 bases are TGTGCCAGCAGCCTAGGACACGCGATCCAGCCCCAGCATTTT.

This rearrangement joins TRBV4-2 to TRBJ2-3; D uncertain. Germline V gene lookup returns CDR1 LGHNA and CDR2 YNFKEQ. The V gene lost 8 bases and the J gene lost 2 bases, with 5 bases spanning the gap. The CDR3 spans 11 residues. The CDR3 bases are TGTGCCAGCGGGTTCACAGATACGCAGTATTTT. It translates to CASGFTDTQYF.

This clone turned up a few times. The J gene is TRBJ2-7, the V gene TRBV18; D is perhaps TRBD2 (5 bases). Germline CDR1 reads KGHSH; CDR2 reads LQKENI. The V and J ends lost 1 base and 2 bases respectively, with 9 bases between them. The CDR3 is made up of 14 amino acids. The CDR3 here is CASSPLSEAYEQYF. For the CDR3, the DNA is TGTGCCAGCTCACCACTCTCGGAGGCCTACGAGCAGTACTTC.

The chain is built from TRBV7-2 and TRBJ1-6, with D possibly TRBD1 on 6 matching bases. V was cut by 5 bases and J by 0 bases, with 17 bases left in between. CDR3 length: 18 residues. Germline CDR1 and CDR2: SGHTA and FQGNSA. The CDR3 loop is CASSLQGSSRSYNSPLHF. CDR3 coding DNA: TGTGCCAGCAGCCTACAGGGATCAAGTCGCTCCTATAATTCACCCCTCCACTTT.

This chain connects TRBV28 to TRBJ2-1; 7 bases are shared with TRBD1. V dropped 7 bases and J dropped 8; count of bases not matched to a gene: 5. Germline CDR1 reads MDHEN; CDR2 reads SYDVKM. The CDR3 length is 12 residues. The CDR3 DNA sequence: TGTGCCAGCACTGACAGGGTACATGAGCAGTTCTTC. It specifies CASTDRVHEQFF.

This clone came up many times. The chain combines TRBV14 with TRBJ2-3, with TRBD2 identical over 8 bases. CDR3 size: 17 residues. The germline V gene encodes CDR1 SGHDN and CDR2 FVKESK. V lost 0 bases to trimming and J lost 1 base; unmatched junction nucleotides: 6. The CDR3 here is CASSQDRSGGGTDTQYF. CDR3 DNA: TGTGCCAGCAGCCAAGATCGAAGCGGGGGTGGCACAGATACGCAGTATTTT.

This clone has a handful of counts. The gene calls are TRBV7-8 and TRBJ1-2, with unresolved D. This CDR3 contains 13 residues. CDR1 SGHVS and CDR2 FQNEAQ come from the germline V gene. Trimming cost V 0 bases and J 8 bases, with 10 bases left between them. CDR3 amino acids: CASSLAGEGGYTF. The CDR3 nucleotides read TGTGCCAGCAGCTTAGCCGGGGAAGGCGGCTACACCTTC.

V gene TRBV4-2 combines with J gene TRBJ1-2; 7 nucleotides agree with TRBD1. There are 15 residues in the CDR3. Unmatched junction bases numbered 8, after V lost 0 bases and J lost 7 bases. Germline V lookup: CDR1 LGHNA, CDR2 YNFKEQ. The CDR3 coding sequence is TGTGCCAGCAGCCAAGATCGACAGGGATTGTTTGGCTACACCTTC. Protein: CASSQDRQGLFGYTF.

The chain employs TRBV6-5 and TRBJ2-7; 11 positions match TRBD2. V shed 6 bases and J 4 bases; nucleotides not matched to a gene: 5. Germline V gene sequence: CDR1 MNHEY, CDR2 SVGAGI. This CDR3 contains 14 residues. For the CDR3, the DNA is TGTGCCAGCAGCCGGGGGACTAGCGGTTACGAGCAGTACTTC. Translating gives CASSRGTSGYEQYF.

This clone was recorded a few times. This clone may be a read error of a much larger clone one base away. This sequence joins TRBV5-6 and TRBJ2-5; D gene unclear. Trimming pared 1 base from V and 4 bases from J, leaving 11 bases between. CDR1 is SGHDT, CDR2 YYEEEE, per germline. This CDR3 has 14 amino acids. The CDR3 DNA reads as TGTGCCAGCAGCTTGAGGGCAGGTGGAGAGACCCAGTACTTC. Amino acid sequence: CASSLRAGGETQYF.

The sample holds a few counts of this clone. This sequence joins TRBV4-2 and TRBJ2-5; possibly TRBD1 or TRBD2 for D (5 bases each). The CDR3 covers 13 residues. V was cut by 0 bases and J by 7 bases, with 9 bases left in between. CDR1 and CDR2 (germline): LGHNA, YNFKEQ. The CDR3 loop reads CASSQDEGPTQYF. For the CDR3, the DNA is TGTGCCAGCAGCCAAGATGAGGGGCCGACCCAGTACTTC.

This clone has just a few counts. This chain connects TRBV15 to TRBJ2-1; 9 nucleotides align to TRBD1. CDR3 length: 15 amino acids. Per the germline V gene, CDR1 is LNHNV and CDR2 is YYDKDF (reference sequence). After removal of 3 bases from V and 4 bases from J, the junction contained 4 bases not matched to a gene. Here the CDR3 reads CATSSYRGLYNEQFF. The CDR3 DNA reads TGTGCCACCAGCAGCTACAGGGGGCTTTACAATGAGCAGTTCTTC.

V and J are TRBV27 and TRBJ1-2; TRBD1 might be the D (5 bases). CDR1 MNHEY and CDR2 SMNVEV come from the germline V gene (reference sequence). The CDR3 sequence is 13 residues long. The V and J ends lost 5 bases and 8 bases respectively, with 15 bases between them. This chain's CDR3 is CASSLPGTGGYTF. CDR3 in DNA: TGTGCCAGCAGTCTTCCCGGGACGGGGGGCTACACCTTC.

The rearrangement uses TRBV7-2 and TRBJ2-3; 11 bases are a match to TRBD2. Unmatched junction bases numbered 7, after V lost 1 base and J lost 4 bases. This CDR3 has 17 amino acids. The V gene's germline CDR1 is SGHTA and CDR2 FQGNSA. The CDR3 DNA sequence: TGTGCCAGCAGCTTAGTCCCTCTTAGCGGGGGGGCAGATACGCAGTATTTT. It is translated as CASSLVPLSGGADTQYF.

This clone has only a few counts. The J gene is TRBJ1-2, the V gene TRBV28, with 11 bases aligning to TRBD1. After removal of 5 bases from V and 5 bases from J, the junction contained 16 bases not matched to a gene. CDR1 is MDHEN, CDR2 SYDVKM, per germline. The CDR3 covers 18 residues. The CDR3 is CASSGAGTGGNRQYGYTF. CDR3 nucleotide sequence: TGTGCCAGCAGTGGGGCGGGGACAGGGGGAAATCGTCAGTATGGCTACACCTTC.

This clone was counted many times. The chain is built from TRBV5-6 and TRBJ2-5; tentative D call: TRBD1 (6 bases). V was trimmed by 5 bases and J by 1 base, leaving 15 bases between them. This CDR3 comprises 15 residues. In germline, CDR1 is SGHDT, CDR2 YYEEEE. The CDR3 bases are TGTGCCAGCAGGTTTCAAAACAGGGTCCAAGAGACCCAGTACTTC. The encoded protein is CASRFQNRVQETQYF.

The chain couples TRBV18 to TRBJ2-1; D may be TRBD1 or TRBD2 (5 bases each). The CDR3 has 15 amino acids. Trimming stripped 3 bases from V and 10 bases from J, with 19 bases between. Per germline, CDR1 KGHSH and CDR2 LQKENI. The CDR3 region is CASSPRLPEWGEQFF. The CDR3 coding sequence is TGTGCCAGCTCACCTCGACTACCCGAATGGGGGGAGCAGTTCTTC.

The rearrangement uses TRBV7-9 and TRBJ2-6; no clear D. Germline values: CDR1 SEHNR, CDR2 FQNEAQ (reference sequence). CDR3 length equals 14 residues. Trimming removed 5 bases at V and 7 bases at J, with 12 bases between. CDR3 protein: CASSQPTTANVLTF. DNA of the CDR3: TGTGCCAGCAGCCAACCGACAACCGCCAACGTCCTGACTTTC.

The chain uses TRBV2 and TRBJ2-3, with 7 bases matching TRBD1. V gave up 6 bases and J gave up 5 bases; unmatched junction bases: 5. CDR1 is SNHLY, CDR2 FYNNEI, per germline. The CDR3 covers 13 residues. In DNA form, the CDR3 reads TGTGCCAGCAGAGTCAGGGGGAAAGATACGCAGTATTTT. Its protein is CASRVRGKDTQYF.

This clone was seen at least ten times. J is TRBJ2-7 and V is TRBV5-5; no clear D. Germline V gene sequence: CDR1 SGHKS, CDR2 YYEKEE (reference sequence). The V end lost 2 bases, the J end lost 3 bases, and 9 bases lay between the germline ends. This CDR3 is 13 amino acids long. CDR3 region: CASSLLSVYEQYV. The CDR3 region has the DNA TGTGCCAGCAGCTTATTGTCCGTCTACGAGCAGTACGTC.

This clone was seen only a few times. The chain uses TRBV11-3 and TRBJ2-7, with 10 bases aligning to TRBD2. The CDR3 runs to 17 residues. The germline V gene has CDR1 SGHNT and CDR2 YENEEA. Trimming took 0 bases from V and 1 from J; bases not matched to a gene: 6. The DNA of the CDR3 is TGTGCCAGCAGCTTAGACCTAGCGGGAGTAGGGTCCTACGAGCAGTACTTC. Its translation is CASSLDLAGVGSYEQYF.